This T cell receptor (beta chain) is drawn from a study of response to subunit inactivated influenza vaccine. With regard to this clonotype: An end of the junction differs from the germline gene, which may be a read error.

TCRdb itself ran the RT-PCR reads through MiXCR, one entry per CDR3 protein. The sample yields around 320,000 distinct CDR3 sequences, approximately 23% seen once. This CDR3 has 16 residues. The germline gives CDR1 MDHEN, CDR2 SYDVKM. The material was PBMCs from blood, obtained 21 months after vaccination. The TCR originated in a man aged 50-75 years who received an inactivated influenza vaccine. The chain employs TRBV28 and TRBJ2-7; 8 bases align to TRBD2. Here the CDR3 reads CASSPNRLASSSEQYF. The CDR3, as DNA: TGTGCCAGCAGCCCTAACAGACTAGCGTCGTCCTCCGAGCAGTACTTC.